The rows below give T cell receptor beta chains drawn from one sample of a study of early T cells in non-severe SARS-CoV-2 infection. From the 5' RACE reads, TCRdb called clonotypes with MiXCR, one entry per CDR3 protein. The sample yields about 43,000 distinct CDR3 sequences, around 9.9% seen once. The sample was whole blood. The receptor set was obtained from an adult who was a healthcare worker with PCR-confirmed SARS-CoV-2 infection or an uninfected control (not recorded which). The CDR3 runs from the conserved cysteine through the conserved F or W. D genes are given only for firm matches. Not every row has a clone size; where given, it reads once, few, many or a size class.

V: TRBV7-6
D: NA
J: TRBJ1-1
size: many
DNA: TGTGCCAGCAGCTTATATACATCTGAAGCTTTCTTT
CDR3: CASSLYTSEAFF

V: TRBV5-5
D: NA
J: TRBJ1-1
size: NA
DNA: TGTGCCAGCAGCTTAGCCGAATGGACTGAAGCTTTCTTT
CDR3: CASSLAEWTEAFF

V: TRBV5-1
D: TRBD1
J: TRBJ2-6
size: NA
DNA: TGCGCCAGCAGCCTCTATTACTCGAGACAGGGTTCCGGGGCCAACGTCCTGACTTTC
CDR3: CASSLYYSRQGSGANVLTF

V: TRBV10-3
D: NA
J: TRBJ2-1
size: NA
DNA: TGTGCCATCGAAGGTAACAGCAATGAGCAGTTCTTC
CDR3: CAIEGNSNEQFF

V: TRBV5-4
D: NA
J: TRBJ2-5
size: few
DNA: TGTGCCAGCAGCCCGGAGGGGGCGGGGGAGACCCAGTACTTC
CDR3: CASSPEGAGETQYF

V: TRBV2
D: TRBD1
J: TRBJ1-5
size: few
DNA: TGTGCCAGCAGTAAGGACAGGTCTTTGCCCCAGCATTTT
CDR3: CASSKDRSLPQHF

V: TRBV20-1
D: NA
J: TRBJ2-3
size: NA
DNA: TGCAGTGCTAGAGGAAGTGGAACAGATACGCAGTATTTT
CDR3: CSARGSGTDTQYF

V: TRBV20-1
D: TRBD2
J: TRBJ2-5
size: few
DNA: TGCAGTGCTAGAGATTCCCAGCGGGGGGGCCTATTAGAGACCCAGTACTTC
CDR3: CSARDSQRGGLLETQYF

V: TRBV24-1
D: NA
J: TRBJ2-7
size: few
DNA: TGTGCCACCAGTGATGGCAACTCCTACGAGCAGTACTTC
CDR3: CATSDGNSYEQYF

V: TRBV2
D: NA
J: TRBJ2-5
size: NA
DNA: TGTGCCAGCAGTGAAAAAGGGGTAGTCTCCGAAAAACAAAAAGAGACCCAGTACTTC
CDR3: CASSEKGVVSEKQKETQYF

V: TRBV3-1
D: TRBD1
J: TRBJ1-2
size: many
DNA: TGTGCCAGCAGCCAAGATCGACAGGGGCTTCCCTATGGCTACACCTTC
CDR3: CASSQDRQGLPYGYTF

V: TRBV11-2
D: NA
J: TRBJ2-3
size: many
DNA: TGTGCCAGCAGCACCGTGCGCACAGATACGCAGTATTTT
CDR3: CASSTVRTDTQYF

V: TRBV7-2
D: TRBD1
J: TRBJ2-5
size: NA
DNA: TGTGCCAGCAGCTTACTTACAGGGGGCCCAGAGACCCAGTACTTC
CDR3: CASSLLTGGPETQYF

V: TRBV7-8
D: TRBD2
J: TRBJ2-7
size: NA
DNA: TGTGCCAGCAGCCCGCTAGCGGGGGGGCGCGACGAGCAGTACTTC
CDR3: CASSPLAGGRDEQYF

V: TRBV20-1
D: TRBD1
J: TRBJ2-1
size: many
DNA: TGCAGTGCTGTCCCCTCCGGGACAGTCAACAATGAGCAGTTCTTC
CDR3: CSAVPSGTVNNEQFF

V: TRBV24-1
D: TRBD2
J: TRBJ2-2
size: many
DNA: TGTGCCACCACCCGCGGGGGTCAGGGTAACACCGGGGAGCTGTTTTTT
CDR3: CATTRGGQGNTGELFF

V: TRBV30
D: TRBD2
J: TRBJ2-7
size: few
DNA: TGTGCCTGGAGTCCCAAACTAGCGGGGGGGCGGAACGAGCAGTACTTC
CDR3: CAWSPKLAGGRNEQYF

V: TRBV6-5
D: TRBD1
J: TRBJ1-5
size: few
DNA: TGTGCCAGCAGGAAAGCAGGGGGCCTCAATCAGCCCCAGCATTTT
CDR3: CASRKAGGLNQPQHF

V: TRBV29-1
D: NA
J: TRBJ1-1
size: many
DNA: TGCAACCCATACACTGAAGCTTTCTTT
CDR3: CNPYTEAFF

V: TRBV11-2
D: NA
J: TRBJ2-7
size: many
DNA: TGTGCCAGCAGCTTAGGGGGCCTCCCCTACGAGCAGTACTTC
CDR3: CASSLGGLPYEQYF

V: TRBV18
D: TRBD1
J: TRBJ1-1
size: many
DNA: TGTGCCAGCTCACCTAAACCCGGGACAGGGAGGCCCACTGAAGCTTTCTTT
CDR3: CASSPKPGTGRPTEAFF

V: TRBV6-6
D: NA
J: TRBJ1-1
size: few
DNA: TGTGCCAGCAGTTACCCCGGGACACTAAACACTGAAGCTTTCTTT
CDR3: CASSYPGTLNTEAFF

V: TRBV6-6
D: NA
J: TRBJ2-3
size: many
DNA: TGTGCCAGCAGTTACGGTGCGACAGGATCAGATACGCAGTATTTT
CDR3: CASSYGATGSDTQYF

V: TRBV6-5
D: TRBD1
J: TRBJ1-6
size: many
DNA: TGTGCCAGCAGTCGCGGGACAGGGGGCGCAGAATCCTATAATTCACCCCTCCACTTT
CDR3: CASSRGTGGAESYNSPLHF

V: TRBV3-1
D: NA
J: TRBJ1-5
size: few
DNA: TGTGCCAGCAGCCAAGACACCTTTAATCAGCCCCAGCATTTT
CDR3: CASSQDTFNQPQHF